This TCR beta chain was recovered during a study of T cell changes during pregnancy in multiple sclerosis. Sequencing used immunoSEQ multiplex PCR; TCRdb keeps in-frame clones, though not all of them. The top ten clones hold approximately 1.2% of a sample with some 100,000 clones, 90% to 95% of them seen once. Germline V gene sequence: CDR1 LGHNA, CDR2 YNFKEQ. Trimming stripped 0 bases from V and 0 bases from J, with 18 bases between. The CDR3 has 20 residues. This receptor was obtained from a female donor with multiple sclerosis, enrolled in a pregnancy study. The sequences come from peripheral blood, collected in the second trimester of pregnancy. V is TRBV4-2 and J is TRBJ1-6, with D tentatively TRBD1 (5 bases). As DNA, the CDR3 is TGTGCCAGCAGCCAAGACCTCCGGGGGGAGGCTAACTCCTATAATTCACCCCTCCACTTT. This sequence encodes CASSQDLRGEANSYNSPLHF.